This T cell receptor (beta chain) was found in a study of brain T cells in children with intractable seizures. Trimming took off 1 base at V and 8 bases at J, with 13 bases between the two ends. The CDR3 loop spans 15 amino acids. Germline V CDR1 and CDR2: SGHKS, YYEKEE (reference sequence). A note on this clone: Its antigen remains unknown.

Measured with immunoSEQ multiplex PCR; TCRdb has only the in-frame clones, and not every one. The table shows hundreds of thousands of clones, with over 90% occurring only once. The study's findings and limits: Clones missing pre-surgery may reflect undersampling of that blood sample. HCMV serostatus was not known, and viral specificity came from CDR3 similarity only.

As to time point: blood from clinic visit 5 months post-surgery; TSC patient then seizure free. The sequenced cases were selected for having the highest brain T cell transcript signatures. At least one anti-epileptic drug was given before surgery. The V call is TRBV5-5, the J call TRBJ1-6; D remains ambiguous. This receptor was obtained from a boy in the first two years of life with tuberous sclerosis and intractable seizures. Source: peripheral blood, taken around 5 months after surgery. CDR3 nucleotides: TGTGCCAGCAGCTTGTTTTCCGGGTTAGATTCACCCCTCCACTTT. Encoded protein: CASSLFSGLDSPLHF.